The sequence of this T cell receptor beta chain was determined in a study of T cells in women clearing cervical HPV infection. About the research overall: Blood came at first lesion visit for cases, post-clearance for controls. Study conclusions and caveats: Cases carried less TRBV6-7 than controls: roughly 0.12% versus 0.17%.

A remark on this clone: What it binds is unknown. The CDR3 end is not reached by the read, which stops 3 residues before it; the germline J gene fills it in.

Genomic DNA, averaging approximately 1,100 ng per sample, yielded TCR beta CDR3 via immunoSEQ. Clones were sequenced by immunoSEQ multiplex PCR, and TCRdb holds only the in-frame ones, with some missing. The table counts approximately 44,000 clones; 0.95% to 1.5% lies in the top ten. The CDR3 spans 16 residues. Germline CDR1 KGHSH, CDR2 LQKENI. The V gene is TRBV18, the J gene TRBJ1-2; D remains ambiguous. Sequencing was performed on blood buffy coat. The clonotype was recovered from a woman between 18 and 75 years old with a cervical HPV16 infection that either progressed to CIN3+ or cleared (not recorded which). CDR3 DNA, as far as it was read: TGTGCCAGCTCACCACCGGGGAGCGGGATTGCGAATGAC. Translating it yields CASSPPGSGIAND. The entire CDR3 sequence reads CASSPPGSGIANDYTF.